Reported below is one TCR beta chain. Its cognate antigen is unknown. Assay: immunoSEQ multiplex PCR; the TCRdb copy retains only in-frame clones and omits some. Among about 150,000 clones listed, roughly 90% were seen once. The CDR3 spans 15 residues. The J segment lost 1 base and the V segment lost 9 bases, leaving 9 bases of the junction unmatched. Germline V gene sequence: CDR1 SGDLS, CDR2 YYNGEE. This sample was taken from a study of radiation and T cells in renal cell carcinoma. Study-level information: Nephrectomy followed 15 Gy stereotactic body radiation by 4 weeks. Regarding the study as a whole: Pretreatment tumor biopsies were lacking, so baseline clonotypes are unknown. Top tumor clonotypes rose in blood 2 weeks post-radiation, then contracted.

Documented time point: baseline pretreatment blood. As to treatment: 15 Gy SBRT to primary tumor, nephrectomy 4 weeks later. The starting material was blood, obtained from a patient whose treatment included radiotherapy and nephrectomy. J is TRBJ2-2 and V is TRBV9; 7 bases are shared with TRBD2. The clonotype originates from a woman aged 70-85 years with renal cell carcinoma. CDR3 region: CATGRSGGNTGELFF. As DNA, the CDR3 is TGTGCCACCGGACGGTCGGGGGGGAACACCGGGGAGCTGTTTTTT.